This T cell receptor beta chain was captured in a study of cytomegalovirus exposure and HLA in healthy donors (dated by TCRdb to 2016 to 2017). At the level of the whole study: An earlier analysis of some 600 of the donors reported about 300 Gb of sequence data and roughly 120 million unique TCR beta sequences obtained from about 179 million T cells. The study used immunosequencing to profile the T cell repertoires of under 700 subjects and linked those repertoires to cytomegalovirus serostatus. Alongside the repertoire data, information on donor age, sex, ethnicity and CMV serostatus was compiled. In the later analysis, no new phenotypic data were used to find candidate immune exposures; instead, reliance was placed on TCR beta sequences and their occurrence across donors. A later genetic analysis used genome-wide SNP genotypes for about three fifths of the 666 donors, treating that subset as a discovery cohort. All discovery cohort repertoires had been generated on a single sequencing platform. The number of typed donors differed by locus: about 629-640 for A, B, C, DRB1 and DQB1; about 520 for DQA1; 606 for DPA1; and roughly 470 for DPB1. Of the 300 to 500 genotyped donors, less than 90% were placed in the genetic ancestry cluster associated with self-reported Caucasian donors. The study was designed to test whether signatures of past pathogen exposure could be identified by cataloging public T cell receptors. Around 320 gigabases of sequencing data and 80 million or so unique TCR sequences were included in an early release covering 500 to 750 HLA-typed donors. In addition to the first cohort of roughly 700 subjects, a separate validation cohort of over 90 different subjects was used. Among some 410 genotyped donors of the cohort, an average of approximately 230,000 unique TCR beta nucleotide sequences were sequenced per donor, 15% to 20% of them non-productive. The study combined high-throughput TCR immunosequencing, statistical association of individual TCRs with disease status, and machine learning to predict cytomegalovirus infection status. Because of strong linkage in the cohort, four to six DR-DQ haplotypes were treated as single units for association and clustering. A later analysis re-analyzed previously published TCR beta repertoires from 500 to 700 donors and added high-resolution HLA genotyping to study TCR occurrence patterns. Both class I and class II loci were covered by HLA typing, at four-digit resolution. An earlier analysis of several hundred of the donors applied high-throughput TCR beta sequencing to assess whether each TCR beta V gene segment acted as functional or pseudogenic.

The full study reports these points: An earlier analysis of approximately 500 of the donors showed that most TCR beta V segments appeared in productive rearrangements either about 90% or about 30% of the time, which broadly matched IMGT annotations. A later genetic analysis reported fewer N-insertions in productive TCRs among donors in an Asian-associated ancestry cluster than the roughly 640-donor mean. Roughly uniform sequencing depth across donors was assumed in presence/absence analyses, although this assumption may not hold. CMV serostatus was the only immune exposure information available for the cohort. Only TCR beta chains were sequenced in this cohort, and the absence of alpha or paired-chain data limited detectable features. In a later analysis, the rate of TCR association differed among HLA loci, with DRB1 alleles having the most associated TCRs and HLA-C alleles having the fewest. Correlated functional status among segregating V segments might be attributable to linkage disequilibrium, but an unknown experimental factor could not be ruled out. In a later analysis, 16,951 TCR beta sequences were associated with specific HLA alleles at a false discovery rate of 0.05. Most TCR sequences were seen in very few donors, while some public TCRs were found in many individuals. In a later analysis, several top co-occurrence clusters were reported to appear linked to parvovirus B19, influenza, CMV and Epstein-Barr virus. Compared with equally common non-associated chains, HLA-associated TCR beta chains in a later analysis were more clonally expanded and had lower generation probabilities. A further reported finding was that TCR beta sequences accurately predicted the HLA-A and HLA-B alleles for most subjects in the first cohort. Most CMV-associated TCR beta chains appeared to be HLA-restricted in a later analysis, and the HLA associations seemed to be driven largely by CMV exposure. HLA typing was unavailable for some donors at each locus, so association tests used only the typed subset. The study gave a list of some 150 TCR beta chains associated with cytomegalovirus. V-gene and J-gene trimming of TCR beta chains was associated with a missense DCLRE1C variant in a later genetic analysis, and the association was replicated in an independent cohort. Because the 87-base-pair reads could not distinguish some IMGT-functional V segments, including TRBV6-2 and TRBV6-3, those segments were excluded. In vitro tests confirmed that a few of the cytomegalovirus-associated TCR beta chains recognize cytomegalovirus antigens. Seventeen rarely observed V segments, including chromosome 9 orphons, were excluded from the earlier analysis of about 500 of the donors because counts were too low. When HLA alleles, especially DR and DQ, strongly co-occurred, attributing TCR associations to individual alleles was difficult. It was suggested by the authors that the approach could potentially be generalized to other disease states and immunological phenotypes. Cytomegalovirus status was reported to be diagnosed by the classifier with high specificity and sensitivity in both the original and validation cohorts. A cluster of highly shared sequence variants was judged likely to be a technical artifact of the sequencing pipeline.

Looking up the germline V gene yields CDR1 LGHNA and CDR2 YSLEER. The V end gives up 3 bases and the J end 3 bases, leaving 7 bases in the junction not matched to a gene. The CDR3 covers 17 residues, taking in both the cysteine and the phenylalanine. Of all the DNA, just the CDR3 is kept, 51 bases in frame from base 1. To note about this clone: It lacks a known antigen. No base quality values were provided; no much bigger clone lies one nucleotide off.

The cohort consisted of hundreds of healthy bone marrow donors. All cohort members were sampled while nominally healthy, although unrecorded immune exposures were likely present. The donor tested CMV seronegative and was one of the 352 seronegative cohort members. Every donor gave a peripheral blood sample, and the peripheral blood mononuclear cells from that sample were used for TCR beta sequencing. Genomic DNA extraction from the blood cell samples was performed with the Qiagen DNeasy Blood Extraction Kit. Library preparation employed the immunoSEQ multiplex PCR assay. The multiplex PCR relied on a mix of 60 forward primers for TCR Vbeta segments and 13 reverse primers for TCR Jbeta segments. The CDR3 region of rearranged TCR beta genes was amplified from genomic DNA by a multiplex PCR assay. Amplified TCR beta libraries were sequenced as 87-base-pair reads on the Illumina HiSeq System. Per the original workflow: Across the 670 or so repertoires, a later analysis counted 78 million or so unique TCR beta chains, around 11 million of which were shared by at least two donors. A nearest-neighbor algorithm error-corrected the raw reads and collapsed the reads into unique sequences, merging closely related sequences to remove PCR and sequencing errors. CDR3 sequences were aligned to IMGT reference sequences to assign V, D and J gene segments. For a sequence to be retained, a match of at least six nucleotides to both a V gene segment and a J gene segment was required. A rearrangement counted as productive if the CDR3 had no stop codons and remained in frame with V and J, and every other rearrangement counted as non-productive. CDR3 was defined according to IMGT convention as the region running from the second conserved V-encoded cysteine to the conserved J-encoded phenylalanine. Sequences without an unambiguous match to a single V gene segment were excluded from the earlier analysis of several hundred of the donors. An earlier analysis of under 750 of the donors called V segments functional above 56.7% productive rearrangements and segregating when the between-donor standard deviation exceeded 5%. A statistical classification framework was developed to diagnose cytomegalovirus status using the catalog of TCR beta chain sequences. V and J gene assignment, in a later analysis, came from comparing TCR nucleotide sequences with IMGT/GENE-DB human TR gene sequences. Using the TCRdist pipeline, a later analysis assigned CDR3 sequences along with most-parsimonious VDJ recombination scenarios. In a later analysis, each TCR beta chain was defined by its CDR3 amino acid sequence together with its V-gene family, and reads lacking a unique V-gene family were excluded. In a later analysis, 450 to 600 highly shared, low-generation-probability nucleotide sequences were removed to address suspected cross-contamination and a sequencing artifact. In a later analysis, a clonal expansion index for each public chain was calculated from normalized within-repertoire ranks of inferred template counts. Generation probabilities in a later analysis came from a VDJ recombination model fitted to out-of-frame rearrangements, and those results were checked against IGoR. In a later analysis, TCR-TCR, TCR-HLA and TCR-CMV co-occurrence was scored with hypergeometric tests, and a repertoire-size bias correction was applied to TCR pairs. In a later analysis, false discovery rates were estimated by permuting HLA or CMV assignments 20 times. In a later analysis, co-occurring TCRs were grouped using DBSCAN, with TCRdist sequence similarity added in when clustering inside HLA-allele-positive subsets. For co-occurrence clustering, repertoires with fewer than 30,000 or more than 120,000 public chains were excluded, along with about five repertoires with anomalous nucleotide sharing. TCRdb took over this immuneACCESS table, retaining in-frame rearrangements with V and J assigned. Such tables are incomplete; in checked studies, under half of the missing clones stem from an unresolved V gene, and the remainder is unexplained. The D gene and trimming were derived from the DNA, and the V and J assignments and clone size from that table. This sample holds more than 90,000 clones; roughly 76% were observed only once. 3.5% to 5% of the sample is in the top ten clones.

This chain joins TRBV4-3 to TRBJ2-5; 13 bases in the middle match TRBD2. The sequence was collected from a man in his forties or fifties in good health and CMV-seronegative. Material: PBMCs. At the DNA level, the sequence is TGCGCCAGCAGCCACGCGCGACTAGCGGGGGGTGAAGAGACCCAGTACTTC. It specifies CASSHARLAGGEETQYF.